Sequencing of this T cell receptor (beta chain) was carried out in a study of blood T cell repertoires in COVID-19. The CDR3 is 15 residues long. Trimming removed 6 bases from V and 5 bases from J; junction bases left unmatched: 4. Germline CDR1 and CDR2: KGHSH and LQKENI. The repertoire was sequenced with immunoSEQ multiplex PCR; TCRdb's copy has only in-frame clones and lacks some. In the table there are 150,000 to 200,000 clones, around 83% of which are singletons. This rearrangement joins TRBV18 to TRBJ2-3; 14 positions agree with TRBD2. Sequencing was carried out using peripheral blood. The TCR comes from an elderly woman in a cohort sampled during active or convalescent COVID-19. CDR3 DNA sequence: TGTGCCAGCTCTTCCGGGACTAGCGGGGGAGATACGCAGTATTTT. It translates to CASSSGTSGGDTQYF.